This T cell receptor (beta chain) was retrieved from a study of shared clonotypes between healthy human individuals. About the research overall: Each donor's CD8 memory used one plate, CD8 naive two, each CD4 subset three.

General observations from the study: Specimens sampled were limited to blood, with tissue repertoires likely differing.

The test was conducted at deep level. Investigators spread the genomic DNA of each subset evenly over several immunoSEQ plates. Here immunoSEQ multiplex PCR was the method, and the copy in TCRdb shows in-frame clones only, minus some. This table holds 2 million to 2.5 million clones, 90% to 95% found once. The CDR3 spans 14 residues. Losses at the gene ends were 2 bases for V and 10 bases for J; bases not matched to a gene: 5. Germline CDR1 reads SGDLS; CDR2 reads YYNGEE. Terminally differentiated effector memory CD45RA+ cells were excluded by CCR7 positive selection of CD45RO-negative cells. Turning to this clone: The target antigen is unknown.

The sample was naive CD8+ T cells from PBMCs. The TCR comes from a man aged 18 to 29 in good health. Some clones in this sample may be carry-over from other donors' samples. The V gene is TRBV9, the J gene TRBJ2-1; 11 nucleotides align to TRBD2. CDR3 DNA sequence: TGTGCCAGCAGCGTCGGGACTAGCGGACCAGAGCAGTTCTTC. Its translation: CASSVGTSGPEQFF. The full variable domain, rest sourced from reference TRBV9 and TRBJ2-1, is DSGVTQTPKHLITATGQRVTLRCSPRSGDLSVYWYQQSLDQGLQFLIQYYNGEERAKGNILERFSAQQFPDLHSELNLSSLELGDSALYFCASSVGTSGPEQFFGPGTRLTVL.